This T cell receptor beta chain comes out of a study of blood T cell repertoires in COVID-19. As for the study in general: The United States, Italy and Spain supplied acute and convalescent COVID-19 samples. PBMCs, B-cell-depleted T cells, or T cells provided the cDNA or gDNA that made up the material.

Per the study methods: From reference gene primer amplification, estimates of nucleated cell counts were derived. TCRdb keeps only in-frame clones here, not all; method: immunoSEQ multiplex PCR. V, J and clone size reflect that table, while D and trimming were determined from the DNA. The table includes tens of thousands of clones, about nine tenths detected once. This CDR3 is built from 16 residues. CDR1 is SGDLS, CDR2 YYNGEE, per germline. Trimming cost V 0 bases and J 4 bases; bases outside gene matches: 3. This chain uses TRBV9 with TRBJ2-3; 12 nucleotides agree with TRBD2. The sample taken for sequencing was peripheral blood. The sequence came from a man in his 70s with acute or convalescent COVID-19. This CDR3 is CASSVETSGRPDTQYF. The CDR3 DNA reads TGTGCCAGCAGCGTAGAAACTAGCGGGAGGCCAGATACGCAGTATTTT.